This TCR beta chain derives from a study (dated by TCRdb to about 2016). Concerning the study at large: The origins of HIV persistence were investigated in individuals who naturally controlled HIV infection.

Relative to its sample, this clonotype is large (0.1 to 1%). Which antigen it targets is not known. No base qualities exist here, and no much larger clone lies one base off it. Libraries were prepared through 5' RACE. Sequencing relied on an Illumina HiSeq 2000. TCRdb reprocessed the public reads (quality trimming at Q25 with fastp, clone calling with MiXCR) and kept in-frame beta chains. Every CDR3 protein is listed once, alongside the most common genes and DNA of its rows. In all, the sample holds around 300 distinct CDR3 sequences, and approximately 9.4% of those were seen once. The biggest ten clones account for roughly 60% of the sample. The specimen was effector memory T cells from blood PBMCs. Explained via the paper, the cell subset or site label denotes: effector memory CD4+ T cells. The sequence derives from a male donor with HIV.

The DNA sequence is given as TGTGCCAGCAGCCTTGGACAGGGGGCCCCCGGGCAGTACTTC. Its coded protein is CASSLGQGAPGQYF. Recombination linked TRBV6-1 to TRBJ2-7, and 11 bases in between align with TRBD1. Including cysteine and phenylalanine, the CDR3 has 14 amino acids. The entry retains the CDR3 DNA only, 42 bases that are in frame from base 1. Trimming accounts for 6 bases at V and 9 bases at J, while the number of junction bases matched to no gene is 10. For CDR1 and CDR2, the germline V gene lists MNHNS and SASEGT.